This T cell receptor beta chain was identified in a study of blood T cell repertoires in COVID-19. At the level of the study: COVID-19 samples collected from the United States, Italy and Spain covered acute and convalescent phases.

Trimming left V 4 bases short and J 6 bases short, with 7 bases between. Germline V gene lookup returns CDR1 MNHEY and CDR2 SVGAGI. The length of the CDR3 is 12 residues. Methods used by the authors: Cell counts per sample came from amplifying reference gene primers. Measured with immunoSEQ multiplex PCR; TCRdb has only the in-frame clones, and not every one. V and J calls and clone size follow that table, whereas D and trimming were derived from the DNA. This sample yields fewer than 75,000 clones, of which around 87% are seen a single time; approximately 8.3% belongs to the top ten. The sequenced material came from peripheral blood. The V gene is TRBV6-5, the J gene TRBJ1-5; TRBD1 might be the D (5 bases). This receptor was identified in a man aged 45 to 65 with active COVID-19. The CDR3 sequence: CASSSGGQPQHF. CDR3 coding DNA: TGTGCCAGCAGTTCCGGGGGTCAGCCCCAGCATTTT.